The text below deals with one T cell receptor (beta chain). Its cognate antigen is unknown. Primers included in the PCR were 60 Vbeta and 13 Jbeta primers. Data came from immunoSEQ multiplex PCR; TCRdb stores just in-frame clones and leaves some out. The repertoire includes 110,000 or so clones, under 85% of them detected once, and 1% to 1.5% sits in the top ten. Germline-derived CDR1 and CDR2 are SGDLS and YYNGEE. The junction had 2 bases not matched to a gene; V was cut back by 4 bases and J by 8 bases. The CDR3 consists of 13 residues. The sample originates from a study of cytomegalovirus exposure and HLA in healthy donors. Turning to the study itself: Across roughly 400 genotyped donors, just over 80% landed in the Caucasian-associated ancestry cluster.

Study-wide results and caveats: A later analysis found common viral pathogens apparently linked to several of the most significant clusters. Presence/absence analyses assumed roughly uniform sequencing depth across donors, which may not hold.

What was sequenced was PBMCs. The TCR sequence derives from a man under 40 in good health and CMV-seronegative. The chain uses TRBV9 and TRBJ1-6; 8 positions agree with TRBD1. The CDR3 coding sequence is TGTGCCAGCAGCTCGGGACAGGATTCACCCCTCCACTTT. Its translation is CASSSGQDSPLHF.